A selection of T cell receptor beta chains follows, all from one sample in a study of blood T cells in healthy people across ages. TCRdb re-derived calls from the 5' RACE reads in MiXCR, one entry per CDR3 protein. The sample shows 950,000 to 1,200,000 distinct CDR3 sequences, under 40% of them seen only once. Source material: blood. These receptor sequences come from a man between 18 and 29 years old in good health. Both conserved end residues are part of each CDR3. The D gene is left open where the match is weak. A clone size is listed for some rows: how often the clone was seen (once, few, many), or a class if it is expanded.

-	TRBV6-1	TRBD1	TRBJ1-6	TGTGCCAGCCGGACAGGGCCTTCGACGGATTCACCCCTCCACTTT	CASRTGPSTDSPLHF
few	TRBV6-2/TRBV6-3	TRBD1	TRBJ1-2	TGTGCCAGCAGACGGACAGGGCAAGGCTACACCTTC	CASRRTGQGYTF
many	TRBV12-3/TRBV12-4	-	TRBJ1-2	TGTGCCAGCAGTTTAGCGGGGGACCTAGACTATGGCTACACCTTC	CASSLAGDLDYGYTF
few	TRBV25-1	-	TRBJ1-1	TGTGCCAGCAGTGAAAGTGGCCGGTGGAGCACTGAAGCTTTCTTT	CASSESGRWSTEAFF
-	TRBV6-5	-	TRBJ2-5	TGTGCCAGCAGTTCCTCGACCGGGGGGACCCAGTACTTC	CASSSSTGGTQYF
few	TRBV2	-	TRBJ2-1	TGTGCCAGCAGTGGTAGCCCACTTAGCTCCTACAATGAGCAGTTCTTC	CASSGSPLSSYNEQFF
-	TRBV20-1	-	TRBJ2-3	TGCAGTGTCACACGGGACACCACAGATACGCAGTATTTT	CSVTRDTTDTQYF
few	TRBV29-1	-	TRBJ2-3	TGCAGCGTGGTACCCGACGGGGCAGATACGCAGTATTTT	CSVVPDGADTQYF
-	TRBV5-1	TRBD1	TRBJ2-7	TGCGCCAGCAGCTTGGAGGGCGGACAGGTTGACGAGCAGTACTTC	CASSLEGGQVDEQYF
-	TRBV20-1	-	TRBJ2-3	TGCAGTGCTAGAACGGGGGGCATCACAGATACGCAGTATTTT	CSARTGGITDTQYF
few	TRBV15	-	TRBJ1-4	TGTGCCACCAGCCTTAGGCCAGCCGCAGGTGGAAAACTGTTTTTT	CATSLRPAAGGKLFF
few	TRBV7-9	-	TRBJ1-2	TGTGCCAGCAGTCTTGGTAGGGTAGATGGCTACACCTTC	CASSLGRVDGYTF
-	TRBV9	TRBD1	TRBJ2-1	TGTGCCAGCAGCGTAGATGGGACAGGGGGCGAGGTACAGTTCTTC	CASSVDGTGGEVQFF
-	TRBV7-8	TRBD1	TRBJ1-6	TGTGCCAGCAGCTCGACAGGGCAGAATTCACCCCTCCACTTT	CASSSTGQNSPLHF
few	TRBV9	-	TRBJ1-2	TGTGCCAGCAGCGTACCGGGGGAGGGCTACACCTTC	CASSVPGEGYTF
-	TRBV9	-	TRBJ2-7	TGTGCCAGCAGCGTAGAGGGGGGGGTCTACAATGAGCAGTACTTC	CASSVEGGVYNEQYF
few	TRBV12-3/TRBV12-4	-	TRBJ1-5	TGTGCCAGCAGTTTTTATCGTAGCGGCGATCAGCCCCAGCATTTT	CASSFYRSGDQPQHF
-	TRBV30	-	TRBJ1-1	TGTGCCTGGAGTGTAGGGGGGGACACTGAAGCTTTCTTT	CAWSVGGDTEAFF
few	TRBV7-8	TRBD2	TRBJ2-1	TGTGCCAGCAGCTCTGCCGGACTAGCGGACAATGAGCAGTTCTTC	CASSSAGLADNEQFF
-	TRBV29-1	TRBD2	TRBJ2-1	TGCAGCGCCGAGACTAGCTTCGGTGAGCAGTTCTTC	CSAETSFGEQFF
-	TRBV7-2	-	TRBJ1-6	TGTGCCAGCAGTCCTGAGGGGGATTCACCCCCCCACTTT	CASSPEGDSPPHF
few	TRBV5-6	TRBD2	TRBJ2-3	TGTGCCAGCAGCCTGGGGGGGGGACTTGACACAGATACGCAGTATTTT	CASSLGGGLDTDTQYF
-	TRBV5-1	-	TRBJ2-2	TGCGCCAGCAGCTTGGGTTCGGCAGGCCGCGGGGAGCTGTTTTTT	CASSLGSAGRGELFF
-	TRBV10-3	-	TRBJ1-3	TGTGCCATCAGTGAGCGTGCGGGGAACACCATATATTTT	CAISERAGNTIYF
-	TRBV27	-	TRBJ2-7	TGTGCCACCACCTTGAGGACTGGACCCTACGAGCAGTACTTC	CATTLRTGPYEQYF
-	TRBV29-1	TRBD1	TRBJ1-1	TGCAGCGTTTCCCTTTATGACAGGGGCCCTGAAGCTTTCTTT	CSVSLYDRGPEAFF
few	TRBV20-1	-	TRBJ1-5	TGCAGTGCTGGCGAGACCCTTAGCAATCAGCCCCAGCATTTT	CSAGETLSNQPQHF
-	TRBV5-1	-	TRBJ1-4	TGCGCCAGCAACCTGGATGGCCGGAGGGATGAAAAACTGTTTTTT	CASNLDGRRDEKLFF
-	TRBV28	-	TRBJ1-6	TGTGCCAGCAGTCCCGGGTTTTTAGGCAGGGGTAATTCACCCCTCCACTTT	CASSPGFLGRGNSPLHF
many	TRBV3-1	-	TRBJ2-1	TGTGCCAGCAGCCAAGACAACCACAATGAGCAGTTCTTC	CASSQDNHNEQFF
-	TRBV5-6	-	TRBJ1-2	TGTGCCAGCAGCTTGGTTCGGACCTCTTCTGGATATGGCTACACCTTC	CASSLVRTSSGYGYTF
-	TRBV27	-	TRBJ1-5	TGTGCCAGCAGTTCCGGTGCGCCAGGTGGACAGCCCCAGCATTTT	CASSSGAPGGQPQHF
-	TRBV13	-	TRBJ2-1	TGTGCCAGCAGCTTAGGGGCAGCCTACAGCTCCTACAATGAGCAGTTCTTC	CASSLGAAYSSYNEQFF
-	TRBV12-3/TRBV12-4	TRBD1	TRBJ1-6	TGTGCCAGCAGTCCGGGACAGCATAATTCACCCCTCCACTTT	CASSPGQHNSPLHF
-	TRBV2	-	TRBJ1-4	TGTGCCAGCAGTGGCCCCCCTCCCGAAAGAGAAAAACTGTTTTTT	CASSGPPPEREKLFF
-	TRBV6-2/TRBV6-3	TRBD2	TRBJ2-3	TGTGCCAGCAGTTCCCTCTCGACTAGCGGCGCAGATACGCAGTATTTT	CASSSLSTSGADTQYF
-	TRBV12-3/TRBV12-4	-	TRBJ2-7	TGTGCCAGCAGTTTAACTCCAGCCGAGCAGTACTTC	CASSLTPAEQYF
-	TRBV18	TRBD1	TRBJ2-3	TGTGCCAGCTCACCGGCCCAGGGGGTCACAGATACGCAGTATTTT	CASSPAQGVTDTQYF
-	TRBV12-3/TRBV12-4	TRBD1	TRBJ2-7	TGTGCCAGCAGTTTAGCCCGGGACAGCCTCTACAATGAGCAGTACTTC	CASSLARDSLYNEQYF
few	TRBV28	-	TRBJ1-4	TGTGCCAGCACCATACGCGGAAAACTGTTTTTT	CASTIRGKLFF
-	TRBV2	-	TRBJ2-7	TGTGCCAGCGGCGGGCAGGGATCCTACGAGCAGTACTTC	CASGGQGSYEQYF
few	TRBV4-1	-	TRBJ1-1	TGCGCCAGCAGCCAGAGGAGTTACCAGGGAAGGGGGACTGAAGCTTTCTTT	CASSQRSYQGRGTEAFF
-	TRBV11-3	-	TRBJ2-3	TGTGCCAGCAGCGAAAGAAGCGGCCGCACAGATACGCAGTATTTT	CASSERSGRTDTQYF
-	TRBV29-1	-	TRBJ2-3	TGCAGCGTTGAAGAGGGATGGGGCACAGATACGCAGTATTTT	CSVEEGWGTDTQYF
few	TRBV20-1	-	TRBJ2-1	TGCAGTGCTAGAGTGCCCCGACAGATCCCTGAGCAGTTCTTC	CSARVPRQIPEQFF
-	TRBV20-1	-	TRBJ2-1	TGCAGTGCTGCCGGACTAACCGAGGACAATGAGCAGTTCTTC	CSAAGLTEDNEQFF